Listed below are T cell receptor beta chains from one sample, sequenced in a study of cytomegalovirus exposure and HLA in healthy donors. This table comes from immunoSEQ multiplex PCR, and its TCRdb copy is limited to in-frame clones, with some not included. The profile shows some 150,000 clones, roughly nine tenths of them singletons. Sequencing was done on a sample of PBMCs. The receptors originated from a woman aged 18-29 years in good health and CMV-seropositive. CDR3s leave out the opening cysteine and the closing phenylalanine or tryptophan. The order of the fields is V gene, D gene, J gene, CDR3 protein. A D gene is named only where the DNA matches it firmly.

TRBV30,TRBD1,TRBJ1-5,AWTSGTGLPSNQPQH
TRBV29-1,TRBD1,TRBJ2-7,SVDTGTGGYEQY
TRBV13,-,TRBJ2-6,ASSLAGVSGANVLT
TRBV5-3,-,TRBJ1-2,ARSLAPGSHGYT
TRBV6-6,TRBD1,TRBJ1-1,ASSYSGQGVNTEAF
TRBV19,-,TRBJ1-2,ATLNVRQAVDGYT
TRBV16,-,TRBJ2-3,ASSQTADTQY
TRBV7-9,TRBD1,TRBJ1-2,ASSRTGTGYT
TRBV27,-,TRBJ2-3,ASSLGTRTDTQY
TRBV5-4,-,TRBJ2-7,ASSLWSGAPH
TRBV5-4,TRBD1,TRBJ2-7,ASSPGTGSYEQY
TRBV9,TRBD2,TRBJ2-7,ASSPRLAGSSYEQY
TRBV5-1,-,TRBJ2-1,ASSLSLDEQF
TRBV6-4,TRBD1,TRBJ2-1,ASSVGTDYNEQF
TRBV7-4,-,TRBJ2-7,ASSLLEDQY
TRBV29-1,TRBD2,TRBJ2-7,SVAPGTSGGIYEQY